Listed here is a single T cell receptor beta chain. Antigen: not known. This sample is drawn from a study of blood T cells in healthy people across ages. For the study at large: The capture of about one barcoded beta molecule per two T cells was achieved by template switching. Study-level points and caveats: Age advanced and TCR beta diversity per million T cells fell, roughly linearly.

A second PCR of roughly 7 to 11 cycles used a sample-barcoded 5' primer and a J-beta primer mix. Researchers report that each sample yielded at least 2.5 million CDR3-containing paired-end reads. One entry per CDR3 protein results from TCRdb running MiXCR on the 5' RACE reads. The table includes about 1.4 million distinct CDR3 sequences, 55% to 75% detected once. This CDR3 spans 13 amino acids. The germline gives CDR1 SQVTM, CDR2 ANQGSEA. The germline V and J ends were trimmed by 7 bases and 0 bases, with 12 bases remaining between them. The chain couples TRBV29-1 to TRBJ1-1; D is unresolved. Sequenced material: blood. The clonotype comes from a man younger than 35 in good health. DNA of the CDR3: TGCAGCGCCGCGCCGTCTATGAACACTGAAGCTTTCTTT. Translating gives CSAAPSMNTEAFF.